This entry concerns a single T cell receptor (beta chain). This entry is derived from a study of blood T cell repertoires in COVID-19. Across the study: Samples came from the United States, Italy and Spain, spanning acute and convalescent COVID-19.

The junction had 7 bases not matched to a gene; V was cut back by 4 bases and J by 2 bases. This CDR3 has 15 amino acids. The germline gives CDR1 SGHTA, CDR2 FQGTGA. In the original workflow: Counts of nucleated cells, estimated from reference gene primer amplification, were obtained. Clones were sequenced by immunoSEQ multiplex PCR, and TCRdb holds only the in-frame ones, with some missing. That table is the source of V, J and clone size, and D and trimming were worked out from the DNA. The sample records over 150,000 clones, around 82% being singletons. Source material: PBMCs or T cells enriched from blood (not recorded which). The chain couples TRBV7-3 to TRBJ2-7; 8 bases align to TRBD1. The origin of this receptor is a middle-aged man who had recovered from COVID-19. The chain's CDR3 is CASSSAGTGPYEQYF. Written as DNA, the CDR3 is TGTGCCAGCAGCTCGGCCGGGACAGGTCCCTACGAGCAGTACTTC.